The 20 T cell receptor beta chains reported below all come from one sample, sequenced in a study of T cell responses to AZD1222 COVID-19 vaccine. TCRdb's copy holds only in-frame clones and misses some; the assay was immunoSEQ multiplex PCR. The sample yields about 140,000 clones, 90% to 95% seen once. The sample consisted of peripheral blood, taken 28 days after the second AZD1222 dose. These receptors originate from an adult who received the AZD1222 COVID-19 vaccine.

The rearrangement uses TRBV6-5 and TRBJ1-1; TRBD1 is a possible D gene (5 bases). Germline V gene lookup returns CDR1 MNHEY and CDR2 SVGAGI. The CDR3 length is 14 residues. V lost 7 bases, J lost 0 bases, and 12 bases lay in between. The CDR3 nucleotides read TGTGCCAGCAAGCAGACGGACATGAACACTGAAGCTTTCTTT. It encodes CASKQTDMNTEAFF.

The chain has TRBV27 and TRBJ2-6; no firm D call. The CDR3 covers 15 residues. CDR1 and CDR2 (germline): MNHEY, SMNVEV (reference sequence). V was pared by 6 bases and J by 1 base, with 10 bases between. DNA of the CDR3: TGTGCCAGCAGCACCCAGAGTTCTGGGGCCAACGTCCTGACTTTC. Translation: CASSTQSSGANVLTF.

The V and J genes are TRBV9 and TRBJ2-7; 9 bases map to TRBD2. V shed 1 base and J 4 bases; nucleotides not matched to a gene: 6. The V gene's germline CDR1 is SGDLS and CDR2 YYNGEE. The CDR3 sequence is 15 residues long. The CDR3 is CASSVSAGGSYEQYF. The CDR3 DNA sequence: TGTGCCAGCAGCGTATCCGCGGGAGGGTCTTACGAGCAGTACTTC.

The genes are TRBV2 and TRBJ2-3; possible D gene TRBD2, 6 bases. The CDR3 loop spans 17 amino acids. Germline V lookup: CDR1 SNHLY, CDR2 FYNNEI. The V end was cut by 7 bases, the J end by 2 bases, with 22 bases between. CDR3 in amino acids: CASTEWGPGADTDTQYF. CDR3 DNA: TGTGCCAGCACCGAATGGGGACCGGGAGCCGACACAGATACGCAGTATTTT.

The chain carries TRBV5-1 and TRBJ1-1, with D maybe TRBD1 (5 bases). With 0 bases removed from V and 4 bases from J, the gap between germline ends came to 10 bases. In germline, CDR1 is SGHRS, CDR2 YFSETQ. CDR3 length equals 14 residues. The CDR3 spells CASSLVWGSTEAFF. CDR3 DNA sequence: TGCGCCAGCAGCTTGGTATGGGGGTCCACTGAAGCTTTCTTT. The whole variable domain, remainder taken from reference TRBV5-1 and TRBJ1-1, is KAGVTQTPRYLIKTRGQQVTLSCSPISGHRSVSWYQQTPGQGLQFLFEYFSETQRNKGNFPGRFSGRQFSNSRSEMNVSTLELGDSALYLCASSLVWGSTEAFFGQGTRLTVV.

V gene TRBV28 combines with J gene TRBJ2-1; 8 bases agree with TRBD2. The CDR3 extends over 15 amino acids. V was pared by 3 bases and J by 4 bases, with 5 bases of the junction left unmatched. Germline V lookup: CDR1 MDHEN, CDR2 SYDVKM. CDR3 amino acids: CASSLERESYNEQFF. The CDR3 region has the DNA TGTGCCAGCAGTTTGGAGCGGGAGTCATACAATGAGCAGTTCTTC.

The chain uses TRBV7-3 and TRBJ2-2; the match to TRBD2 covers 8 bases. CDR1 and CDR2 from the germline V gene are SGHTA and FQGTGA. Trimming took 8 bases from V and 0 from J; bases not matched to a gene: 2. CDR3 length: 14 residues. DNA of the CDR3: TGTGCCAGCGCGGGAGGCTCGAACACCGGGGAGCTGTTTTTT. Its protein is CASAGGSNTGELFF.

The chain joins TRBV28 to TRBJ2-7; D remains unclear. This CDR3 region has 14 residues. From germline, CDR1 is MDHEN and CDR2 SYDVKM. The V gene lost 6 bases and the J gene lost 0 bases, with 12 bases spanning the gap. The CDR3 sequence: CASSRLRTSYEQYF. CDR3 DNA: TGTGCCAGCAGCCGTCTCAGGACCTCCTACGAGCAGTACTTC.

The rearrangement joins TRBV4-3 to TRBJ2-1; unclear D gene. V gave up 1 base and J gave up 6 bases, with 7 bases separating them. This CDR3 has 13 residues. The germline V gene has CDR1 LGHNA and CDR2 YSLEER. The CDR3 DNA reads as TGCGCCAGCAGCCAAGTGGGTGCCAATGAGCAGTTCTTC. The encoded protein is CASSQVGANEQFF.

V and J are TRBV7-3 and TRBJ1-1, with D possibly matching TRBD1 (6 bases). In germline, CDR1 is SGHTA, CDR2 FQGTGA. This CDR3 has 14 amino acids. Trimming took off 5 bases at V and 5 bases at J, with 15 bases between the two ends. For the CDR3, the DNA is TGTGCCAGCAGCCCCACAGGGTCAGGGACTGAAGCTTTCTTT. It codes for CASSPTGSGTEAFF.

The chain links TRBV19 to TRBJ1-1; a possible D gene is TRBD1 (6 bases). The CDR3 length is 15 residues. V was cut by 4 bases and J by 0 bases, with 12 bases left in between. Germline-derived CDR1 and CDR2 are LNHDA and SQIVND (reference sequence). The CDR3 DNA sequence: TGTGCCAGTAGTACAATACAGGGATTGAACACTGAAGCTTTCTTT. It encodes CASSTIQGLNTEAFF.

J is TRBJ2-5 and V is TRBV9; D gene unclear. CDR1 is SGDLS, CDR2 YYNGEE, per germline. CDR3 length: 14 residues. Trimming removed 0 bases at V and 5 bases at J, with 11 bases between. The CDR3, as DNA: TGTGCCAGCAGCGTAGATCCCAGCCGGGAGACCCAGTACTTC. Translation gives CASSVDPSRETQYF.

V gene TRBV19 combines with J gene TRBJ2-2, with 9 bases fitting TRBD1. V shed 6 bases, J shed 5 bases, and the junction held 7 bases outside the gene matches. Germline V gene data show CDR1 as LNHDA and CDR2 as SQIVND (reference sequence). The CDR3 loop spans 15 amino acids. The CDR3 loop is CASSVTGGATGELFF. The CDR3 DNA sequence: TGTGCCAGTAGCGTCACAGGGGGCGCAACCGGGGAGCTGTTTTTT.

J is TRBJ1-1 and V is TRBV5-1; D possibly corresponds to TRBD1 (6 bases). Germline-derived CDR1 and CDR2 are SGHRS and YFSETQ. This CDR3 comprises 14 residues. Trimming cost V 0 bases and J 4 bases, with 10 bases left between them. CDR3 DNA sequence: TGCGCCAGCAGCTTGGCTACAGGGAGCACTGAAGCTTTCTTT. Protein product: CASSLATGSTEAFF.

J is TRBJ2-1 and V is TRBV11-3; 12 nucleotides align to TRBD2. Germline trimming cut 4 bases from V and 5 bases from J; bases unmatched to any gene: 3. This CDR3 is 15 amino acids long. Germline loops: CDR1 SGHNT, CDR2 YENEEA. The CDR3 sequence: CASSSLAGGDNEQFF. In DNA form, the CDR3 reads TGTGCCAGCAGCTCCCTAGCGGGAGGGGACAATGAGCAGTTCTTC.

V gene TRBV5-1 combines with J gene TRBJ2-2; TRBD1 aligns across 7 bases. The trim removed 1 base at V and 4 bases at J, leaving 7 bases unmatched. CDR3 length: 16 amino acids. Germline CDR1 reads SGHRS; CDR2 reads YFSETQ. The CDR3 DNA sequence: TGCGCCAGCAGCTTGACCGCGACAGGGATCACCGGGGAGCTGTTTTTT. This sequence encodes CASSLTATGITGELFF.

V is TRBV19 and J is TRBJ2-2; D unclear. Germline CDR1 LNHDA, CDR2 SQIVND (reference sequence). The CDR3 is 18 residues long. The V end lost 0 bases, the J end lost 6 bases, and 20 bases lay between the germline ends. Written as DNA, the CDR3 is TGTGCCAGTAGTATAGATCTATTGGGTCCATCCCGTCCCGGGGAGCTGTTTTTT. Amino acids: CASSIDLLGPSRPGELFF. Full variable domain (remainder filled in from reference TRBV19 and TRBJ2-2): DGGITQSPKYLFRKEGQNVTLSCEQNLNHDAMYWYRQDPGQGLRLIYYSQIVNDFQKGDIAEGYSVSREKKESFPLTVTSAQKNPTAFYLCASSIDLLGPSRPGELFFGEGSRLTVL.

The CDR3 region has the DNA TGCGCCAGCAGCTCGTCGACAGGGGCGAACACTGAAGCTTTCTTT. Amino acid sequence: CASSSSTGANTEAFF. J is TRBJ1-1 and V is TRBV5-1; 8 bases agree with TRBD1. The CDR3 has 15 residues. After removal of 3 bases from V and 1 base from J, the junction contained 5 bases not matched to a gene. In germline, CDR1 is SGHRS, CDR2 YFSETQ. Drawing the rest from reference TRBV5-1 and TRBJ1-1, the complete variable domain is KAGVTQTPRYLIKTRGQQVTLSCSPISGHRSVSWYQQTPGQGLQFLFEYFSETQRNKGNFPGRFSGRQFSNSRSEMNVSTLELGDSALYLCASSSSTGANTEAFFGQGTRLTVV.

The chain combines TRBV6-5 with TRBJ1-1, with 9 bases that match TRBD1. The V gene's germline CDR1 is MNHEY and CDR2 SVGAGI. The CDR3 has 15 amino acids. The V gene end was trimmed by 7 bases and the J gene end by 1 base; junction bases not matched to a gene: 7. The CDR3, as DNA: TGTGCCAGCATAACAGGGGGCGCCGGGAACACTGAAGCTTTCTTT. This sequence encodes CASITGGAGNTEAFF.

The chain carries TRBV7-9 and TRBJ2-1; weak D call: TRBD2 (5 bases). CDR1 and CDR2 (germline): SEHNR, FQNEAQ (reference sequence). This CDR3 spans 16 amino acids. The V and J ends lost 5 bases and 8 bases respectively, with 22 bases between them. The CDR3 nucleotides read TGTGCCAGCAGCCAGCCCGAGGGCCTTGCTCCCCATGAGCAGTTCTTC. This sequence encodes CASSQPEGLAPHEQFF. Variable domain in full (rest from reference TRBV7-9 and TRBJ2-1): DTGVSQNPRHKITKRGQNVTFRCDPISEHNRLYWYRQTLGQGPEFLTYFQNEAQLEKSRLLSDRFSAERPKGSFSTLEIQRTEQGDSAMYLCASSQPEGLAPHEQFFGPGTRLTVL.